Following are 32 T cell receptor beta chains from one sample sequenced in a study of metastatic and nonmetastatic thyroid tumors. MiXCR re-clonotyped the PCR reads for TCRdb. The repertoire holds roughly 45,000 clones, with less than 3.5% as singletons. Not a single patient had been given any form of treatment at any point before undergoing thyroid surgery. The source material was blood. The receptors come from a female donor with papillary thyroid cancer or a benign thyroid nodule (not recorded which). Some clones in this sample may be carry-over from other donors' samples.

At least ten counts were recorded for this clone. This rearrangement joins TRBV2 to TRBJ2-1; 7 positions agree with TRBD1. The V gene's germline CDR1 is SNHLY and CDR2 FYNNEI. J lost 5 bases, V lost 6 bases, and 4 bases had no gene match. This CDR3 is built from 13 residues. CDR3 residues: CASRGQINNEQFF. In DNA form, the CDR3 reads TGTGCCAGCAGGGGACAGATAAACAATGAGCAGTTCTTC.

This clone was seen ten or more times. The DNA of the CDR3 is TGCAGTGCTAACAGGGTGAACTATGGCTACACCTTC. Its translation is CSANRVNYGYTF. The chain recombines TRBV20-1 with TRBJ1-2; D might be TRBD1 (6 bases). Germline lookup yields CDR1 DFQATT and CDR2 SNEGSKA (reference sequence). V gave up 4 bases and J gave up 2 bases, with 8 bases separating them. CDR3 length: 12 residues.

The chain employs TRBV6-2 or TRBV6-3 and TRBJ2-7, with TRBD2 as a possible D gene (5 bases). This CDR3 contains 13 residues. In germline, CDR1 is MNHEY, CDR2 SVGEGT. Trimming took off 6 bases at V and 3 bases at J, with 12 bases between the two ends. CDR3 in DNA: TGTGCCAGCAGACTAGTCCGGCGCTACGAGCAGTACTTC. Encoded protein: CASRLVRRYEQYF.

This clone was recorded a few times. The chain recombines TRBV19 with TRBJ2-1; 7 nucleotides line up with TRBD2. CDR1 is LNHDA and CDR2 is SQIVND in the germline V gene (reference sequence). The CDR3 is 13 amino acids. The V and J ends lost 6 bases and 9 bases, in that order; junction bases with no gene match: 8. The CDR3 region has the DNA TGTGCCAGTAGGAGTGCGGGAGTGAGTGAGCAGTTCTTC. Protein sequence: CASRSAGVSEQFF.

This clone was observed many times. One base away lies a much larger clone, so this may be a sequencing read error. This CDR3 is CASSLAPSSYNEQFF. CDR3 nucleotide sequence: TGTGCCAGCAGCTTAGCGCCTAGCTCCTACAATGAGCAGTTCTTC. The gene calls are TRBV5-5 and TRBJ2-1; no clear D gene. This CDR3 is 15 amino acids long. The V end was cut by 2 bases, the J end by 0 bases, with 9 bases between. Germline V lookup: CDR1 SGHKS, CDR2 YYEKEE (reference sequence).

This clone appeared many times. The chain couples TRBV20-1 to TRBJ2-3; possibly TRBD1 for D (6 bases). V gave up 0 bases and J gave up 5 bases, with 15 bases separating them. This CDR3 contains 15 residues. Germline V gene sequence: CDR1 DFQATT, CDR2 SNEGSKA (reference sequence). CDR3 nucleotides: TGCAGTGCTAGAGATGGGCAGGGGTTTGTAGATACGCAGTATTTT. Translating gives CSARDGQGFVDTQYF.

There are many counts of this clone. The chain links TRBV30 to TRBJ2-1; TRBD2 aligns across 10 bases. The CDR3 covers 15 residues. Trimming took 0 bases from V and 6 from J; bases not matched to a gene: 5. Per germline, CDR1 GTSNPN and CDR2 SVGIG (reference sequence). The CDR3: CAWSVSGGDSNEQFF. The CDR3 DNA follows: TGTGCCTGGAGTGTAAGCGGGGGGGATTCCAATGAGCAGTTCTTC.

This clone appeared many times. The rearrangement links TRBV11-2 to TRBJ2-3, with TRBD2 matching 14 bases. Germline CDR1 is SGHAT and CDR2 is FQNNGV. V lost 5 bases and J lost 1; bases outside the gene matches: 8. This CDR3 region has 18 residues. CDR3 DNA: TGTGCCAGCAGCCTCGGGACTAGCGGGAGCCCCGGCACAGATACGCAGTATTTT. It translates to CASSLGTSGSPGTDTQYF.

This clone occurred many times. The chain combines TRBV24-1 with TRBJ2-2; possible D gene TRBD1, 5 bases. The germline CDR1 and CDR2 sequences are KGHDR and SFDVKD. The length of the CDR3 is 15 residues. Trimming pared 7 bases from V and 3 bases from J, leaving 14 bases between. In DNA form, the CDR3 reads TGTGCCACCAGCAATAGGGGCTCTGACACCGGGGAGCTGTTTTTT. Its translation is CATSNRGSDTGELFF.

This clone occurred a few times. V is TRBV28 and J is TRBJ2-7; 7 positions match TRBD1. The CDR3 is 13 residues long. With V trimmed by 8 bases and J by 0 bases, 4 bases remained unmatched. The germline V gene encodes CDR1 MDHEN and CDR2 SYDVKM. The DNA for the CDR3 is TGTGCCAGCGGGGACAGCAGCTCCTACGAGCAGTACTTC. Amino acids: CASGDSSSYEQYF.

The sample holds many counts of this clone. V and J are TRBV5-1 and TRBJ1-6; D gene ambiguous. Trimming took off 0 bases at V and 3 bases at J, with 10 bases between the two ends. This CDR3 has 16 residues. Per germline, CDR1 SGHRS and CDR2 YFSETQ. DNA for the CDR3: TGCGCCAGCAGCTTGGCTGGGCCAGACTATAATTCACCCCTCCACTTT. It specifies CASSLAGPDYNSPLHF.

This clone was seen repeatedly, ten times or more. The V and J genes are TRBV19 and TRBJ2-4, with D uncertain. Germline CDR1 is LNHDA and CDR2 is SQIVND (reference sequence). This CDR3 region has 16 residues. Trimming pared 6 bases from V and 1 base from J, leaving 16 bases between. The CDR3 here is CASSPGLRIAKNIQYF. The DNA of the CDR3 is TGTGCCAGTAGCCCGGGTTTGAGGATCGCCAAAAACATTCAGTACTTC. Variable domain in full (rest from reference TRBV19 and TRBJ2-4): DGGITQSPKYLFRKEGQNVTLSCEQNLNHDAMYWYRQDPGQGLRLIYYSQIVNDFQKGDIAEGYSVSREKKESFPLTVTSAQKNPTAFYLCASSPGLRIAKNIQYFGAGTRLSVL.

This clone came up many times. This sequence joins TRBV6-1 and TRBJ1-5; 7 nucleotides align to TRBD1. Trimming at V came to 6 bases and at J to 6 bases, leaving 8 bases not matched to a gene. This CDR3 has 14 residues. From germline, CDR1 is MNHNS and CDR2 SASEGT. Here the CDR3 reads CASSPTDRSQPQHF. Written as DNA, the CDR3 is TGTGCCAGCAGCCCCACGGACAGGAGTCAGCCCCAGCATTTT.

There are a few counts of this clone. Distinct nucleotide sequences in the sample also encode this CDR3. V usage is TRBV6-1 and J usage is TRBJ2-7, with 7 nucleotides matching TRBD2. CDR1 MNHNS and CDR2 SASEGT come from the germline V gene. The CDR3 length is 15 residues. The V and J ends lost 6 bases and 2 bases, in that order; junction bases with no gene match: 10. CDR3 sequence reads: CASSPGLEWPYEQYF. CDR3 nucleotides: TGTGCCAGCAGCCCTGGACTAGAGTGGCCCTACGAGCAGTACTTC.

The table lists this clone with many counts. V usage is TRBV7-8 and J usage is TRBJ2-7, with 7 bases that match TRBD1. Germline lookup yields CDR1 SGHVS and CDR2 FQNEAQ. Losses at the gene ends were 2 bases for V and 6 bases for J; bases not matched to a gene: 4. CDR3 length: 13 amino acids. The DNA of the CDR3 is TGTGCCAGCAGCTTAATTGCAGGGGGCGAGCAGTACTTC. Its protein product is CASSLIAGGEQYF.

This clone was seen ten or more times. The chain uses TRBV30 and TRBJ1-1; D remains ambiguous. The CDR3 is made up of 11 amino acids. The ends were cut back, 5 bases at V and 1 base at J, with 5 bases in the middle. Looked up from germline, CDR1 is GTSNPN and CDR2 is SVGIG (reference sequence). DNA of the CDR3: TGTGCCTGGGGCGCGAACACTGAAGCTTTCTTT. This translates into CAWGANTEAFF.

This clone was detected many times. The CDR3: CASSPDALRGEKLFF. As DNA, the CDR3 is TGTGCCAGCTCACCAGACGCGTTAAGGGGTGAAAAACTGTTTTTT. V and J are TRBV18 and TRBJ1-4; D perhaps matches TRBD1 (5 bases). This CDR3 is built from 15 residues. V lost 2 bases to trimming and J lost 7 bases, with 14 bases between them. Germline CDR1 is KGHSH and CDR2 is LQKENI. Full variable domain (outside the CDR3, taken from reference TRBV18 and TRBJ1-4): NAGVMQNPRHLVRRRGQEARLRCSPMKGHSHVYWYRQLPEEGLKFMVYLQKENIIDESGMPKERFSAEFPKEGPSILRIQQVVRGDSAAYFCASSPDALRGEKLFFGSGTQLSVL.

There are many counts of this clone. The rearrangement uses TRBV12-3 or TRBV12-4 and TRBJ1-3; D uncertain. The CDR3 is 14 residues long. V was pared by 3 bases and J by 2 bases, with 8 bases between. CDR3 DNA sequence: TGTGCCAGCAGTTTGATGGGAGCTGGAAACACCATATATTTT. It yields the protein CASSLMGAGNTIYF.

The sample holds many counts of this clone. The gene calls are TRBV18 and TRBJ1-5, with D hard to call. The germline CDR1 and CDR2 sequences are KGHSH and LQKENI. CDR3 size: 13 residues. V was cut by 2 bases and J by 6 bases, with 8 bases left in between. The CDR3 protein is CASSPGWTQPQHF. The CDR3 DNA reads as TGTGCCAGCTCACCAGGTTGGACTCAGCCCCAGCATTTT.

The sample holds a few counts of this clone. A much larger clone lies a single base off, so this may be a read error. This chain uses TRBV5-4 with TRBJ2-1; 8 nucleotides agree with TRBD2. J gave up 6 bases and V 2 bases, and 7 bases lay outside the gene matches. This CDR3 region has 15 residues. Germline lookup yields CDR1 SGHNT and CDR2 YYREEE (reference sequence). The CDR3 coding sequence is TGTGCCAGCAGCTTTGTTGCGGGAGGTTTCAATGAGCAGTTCTTC. It yields the protein CASSFVAGGFNEQFF.

In this sample, this clone turned up many times. This may stem from a read error, because a much larger clone lies one nucleotide away. The J gene is TRBJ1-2, the V gene TRBV9; possible D gene TRBD1, 5 bases. Per the germline V gene, CDR1 is SGDLS and CDR2 is YYNGEE. This CDR3 has 13 amino acids. V lost 6 bases, J lost 2 bases, and 11 bases lay in between. The CDR3 region has the DNA TGTGCCAGCAACAGGCGGGGGAACTATGGCTACACCTTC. This sequence encodes CASNRRGNYGYTF.

Ten or more counts support this clone. Other DNA sequences in this specimen translate into the identical CDR3. The V call is TRBV18, the J call TRBJ2-3, with D uncertain. The CDR3 has 13 amino acids. Germline V lookup: CDR1 KGHSH, CDR2 LQKENI. The ends were cut back, 1 base at V and 2 bases at J, with 4 bases in the middle. In DNA, the CDR3 is TGTGCCAGCTCACCACAAACCACAGATACGCAGTATTTT. It translates to CASSPQTTDTQYF.

Only a few counts were recorded for this clone. The chain employs TRBV12-3 or TRBV12-4 and TRBJ1-2; no reliable D call. The length of the CDR3 is 12 residues. V dropped 5 bases and J dropped 10 bases, with 14 bases sitting between them. Written as DNA, the CDR3 is TGTGCCAGCAGTCCGGACGGGCGGACCTACACCTTC. This encodes CASSPDGRTYTF.

In this sample, this clone turned up a few times. This chain links TRBV11-2 with TRBJ2-3; 13 positions match TRBD2. The V gene's germline CDR1 is SGHAT and CDR2 FQNNGV. This CDR3 spans 16 amino acids. V dropped 5 bases and J dropped 4; count of bases not matched to a gene: 6. CDR3 region: CASSPGTSGAPDTQYF. CDR3 nucleotides: TGTGCCAGCAGCCCAGGGACTAGCGGGGCCCCAGATACGCAGTATTTT.

About this clone: A much larger clone differs from this one at a single base, so this may be a read error. This chain connects TRBV7-8 to TRBJ2-1, with TRBD2 as a possible D gene (5 bases). Germline lookup yields CDR1 SGHVS and CDR2 FQNEAQ. This CDR3 contains 14 residues. The CDR3, as DNA: TGTGCCAGCAGCATAATGGACTCCGACAATGAGCAGTTCTTC. It encodes CASSIMDSDNEQFF.

In its sample, this clone ranks as medium-sized. The V gene is TRBV20-1, the J gene TRBJ2-1, with a tentative D call TRBD2 (6 bases). Trimming shortened V by 1 base and J by 0 bases, and 7 bases separated the two germline ends. The CDR3 sequence is 14 residues long. Per the germline V gene, CDR1 is DFQATT and CDR2 is SNEGSKA (reference sequence). CDR3 sequence (DNA): TGCAGTGCTAGAGGAGCGGGCTCCTACAATGAGCAGTTCTTC. It translates to CSARGAGSYNEQFF.

Only a few counts were recorded for this clone. The V call is TRBV12-3 or TRBV12-4, the J call TRBJ2-2, with D tentatively TRBD1 or TRBD2 (5 bases each). The CDR3 contains 13 residues. V lost 8 bases and J lost 8, with 15 bases in between. CDR3 nucleotide sequence: TGTGCCAGCGAGCGAATGAGGGGTGGGGAGCTGTTTTTT. Translated, it gives CASERMRGGELFF.

In this sample, this clone turned up many times. The chain combines TRBV6-1 with TRBJ2-2; 11 positions agree with TRBD2. Germline lookup yields CDR1 MNHNS and CDR2 SASEGT. V lost 0 bases, J lost 6 bases, and 0 bases stayed unmatched. This CDR3 region has 15 residues. The CDR3 region has the DNA TGTGCCAGCAGTGAAGCTAGCGGGAGGGCCGGGGAGCTGTTTTTT. Protein: CASSEASGRAGELFF.

In its sample, this clone was seen many times. This chain uses TRBV4-2 with TRBJ2-1, with TRBD1 as a possible D gene (5 bases). Germline CDR1 and CDR2: LGHNA and YNFKEQ. CDR3 length equals 15 residues. With 0 bases removed from V and 5 bases from J, the gap between germline ends came to 11 bases. The CDR3 protein is CASSQDRAIHNEQFF. The CDR3 bases are TGTGCCAGCAGCCAAGACAGGGCGATCCACAATGAGCAGTTCTTC.

The chain is built from TRBV15 and TRBJ1-5; no definite D call. Germline V CDR1 and CDR2: LNHNV, YYDKDF (reference sequence). The CDR3 has 15 amino acids. Trimming stripped 0 bases from V and 4 bases from J, with 10 bases between. In DNA form, the CDR3 reads TGTGCCACCAGCAGAGATTTGGACCCAAATCAGCCCCAGCATTTT. Protein sequence: CATSRDLDPNQPQHF.

This clone was seen repeatedly, ten times or more. The CDR3 region is CASSLGVAEAFF. The CDR3 DNA is TGTGCCAGCAGCTTGGGGGTTGCTGAAGCTTTCTTT. This rearrangement joins TRBV7-9 to TRBJ1-1; a possible D gene is TRBD1 (5 bases). The germline gives CDR1 SEHNR, CDR2 FQNEAQ (reference sequence). The CDR3 runs to 12 residues. V was shortened by 3 bases and J by 6 bases, with 8 bases between the two germline ends. The variable domain in full, completed from reference TRBV7-9 and TRBJ1-1, reads DTGVSQNPRHKITKRGQNVTFRCDPISEHNRLYWYRQTLGQGPEFLTYFQNEAQLEKSRLLSDRFSAERPKGSFSTLEIQRTEQGDSAMYLCASSLGVAEAFFGQGTRLTVV.

This clone has just a few counts. The chain is built from TRBV5-1 and TRBJ2-7; D is ambiguous. CDR1 is SGHRS and CDR2 is YFSETQ in the germline V gene. V was shortened by 0 bases and J by 4 bases, with 8 bases between the two germline ends. The CDR3 has 13 amino acids. The CDR3, as DNA: TGCGCCAGCAGCTTGGCCCCCGTATACGAGCAGTACTTC. It specifies CASSLAPVYEQYF.